These 2 T cell receptor beta chains originate from one sample sequenced in a study of blood T cell repertoires in COVID-19 (dated by TCRdb to 2020 to 2022). The library was made by the immunoSEQ multiplex PCR assay. TCRdb retrieved this table from immuneACCESS and kept in-frame rearrangements only. Not all clones are present; in checked studies, unresolved V genes account for under half, and no reason is known for the remainder. In all, the sample holds roughly 170,000 clones, and about 85% of those were seen once. The ten biggest clones cover under 6% of the sample. The specimen sequenced was peripheral blood. These TCRs come from a woman aged 45-60 years with COVID-19, enrolled during active disease.

The table lists this clone with a few counts. The gene calls are TRBV28 and TRBJ1-1, with TRBD1 identical over 7 bases. The V gene end was trimmed by 6 bases and the J gene end by 10 bases; junction bases not matched to a gene: 8. The CDR3 is 12 residues long. CDR1 and CDR2 from the germline V gene are MDHEN and SYDVKM. DNA of the CDR3: TGTGCCAGCAGCCCCACGGACAGGTTAGCTTTCTTT. Translated, it gives CASSPTDRLAFF. Variable domain in full (rest from reference TRBV28 and TRBJ1-1): DVKVTQSSRYLVKRTGEKVFLECVQDMDHENMFWYRQDPGLGLRLIYFSYDVKMKEKGDIPEGYSVSREKKERFSLILESASTNQTSMYLCASSPTDRLAFFGQGTRLTVV.

This clone occurred a few times. The chain has TRBV27 and TRBJ2-7, with 7 bases matching TRBD1. The V gene's germline CDR1 is MNHEY and CDR2 SMNVEV (reference sequence). V lost 7 bases, J lost 3 bases, and 9 bases stayed unmatched. The CDR3 is made up of 14 amino acids. CDR3 sequence reads: CASTPRTGHYEQYF. CDR3 bases: TGTGCCAGCACCCCAAGGACAGGACACTACGAGCAGTACTTC.